One and the same sample provided the 20 T cell receptor beta chains below, sequenced in a study of cytomegalovirus exposure and HLA in healthy donors. PCR primers comprised 60 Vbeta and 13 Jbeta primers. The repertoire was sequenced with immunoSEQ multiplex PCR; TCRdb's copy has only in-frame clones and lacks some. The sample gives some 180,000 clones, roughly 80% of which show up once; less than 2% is in the top ten. Sequenced material: PBMCs. All receptors come from a woman younger than 30 in good health and CMV-seronegative.

This clone occurred a few times. J is TRBJ2-5 and V is TRBV7-2, with D maybe TRBD2 (5 bases). The CDR3 is 15 amino acids. Germline CDR1 and CDR2: SGHTA and FQGNSA. V lost 1 base and J 5 bases, leaving 14 bases between the germline ends. As DNA, the CDR3 is TGTGCCAGCAGCTTAGAGTCCGGGGTCGGCGAGACCCAGTACTTC. Its protein is CASSLESGVGETQYF. The entire variable domain, with the rest obtained from reference TRBV7-2 and TRBJ2-5, is as follows: GAGVSQSPSNKVTEKGKDVELRCDPISGHTALYWYRQSLGQGLEFLIYFQGNSAPDKSGLPSDRFSAERTGGSVSTLTIQRTQQEDSAVYLCASSLESGVGETQYFGPGTRLLVL.

The genes are TRBV5-8 and TRBJ2-1; 8 bases line up with TRBD2. V trimming: 5 bases; J trimming: 3 bases; junction bases outside the gene matches: 10. Germline CDR1 reads SGHTS; CDR2 reads YDEGEE. The CDR3 totals 16 residues. The CDR3 region is CASSSGGRNRYNEQFF. DNA of the CDR3: TGTGCCAGCAGTTCAGGCGGGAGGAACCGCTACAATGAGCAGTTCTTC.

This chain connects TRBV19 to TRBJ1-5; D not resolved. V was trimmed by 6 bases and J by 4 bases, leaving 13 bases between them. CDR3 length equals 14 residues. Germline V CDR1 and CDR2: LNHDA, SQIVND (reference sequence). The CDR3 DNA reads as TGTGCCAGTAGGATAAGAGATTGGAATCAGCCCCAGCATTTT. Protein product: CASRIRDWNQPQHF.

The chain has TRBV28 and TRBJ1-4, with D perhaps TRBD1 (6 bases). The germline V and J ends were trimmed by 3 bases and 4 bases, with 12 bases remaining between them. Germline V gene lookup returns CDR1 MDHEN and CDR2 SYDVKM. CDR3 length: 15 residues. CDR3 nucleotide sequence: TGTGCCAGCAGTTTCCGAGGACAGATTAATGAAAAACTGTTTTTT. Its translation is CASSFRGQINEKLFF.

This chain uses TRBV19 with TRBJ2-7; D is possibly TRBD1 (6 bases). CDR3 length: 15 amino acids. CDR1 and CDR2 (germline): LNHDA, SQIVND (reference sequence). The V end lost 1 base, the J end lost 6 bases, and 16 bases lay between the germline ends. The CDR3 region is CASSIGTAGAAEQYF. The CDR3, as DNA: TGTGCCAGTAGTATAGGAACGGCAGGGGCAGCCGAGCAGTACTTC.

The CDR3 sequence is CASSQDSGSHGITGELFF. CDR3 coding DNA: TGCGCCAGCAGCCAAGATAGCGGGTCCCACGGGATCACCGGGGAGCTGTTTTTT. The chain employs TRBV4-3 and TRBJ2-2; 7 bases line up with TRBD2. Unmatched junction bases numbered 11, after V lost 0 bases and J lost 4 bases. The germline gives CDR1 LGHNA, CDR2 YSLEER. The CDR3 runs 18 residues.

The rearrangement joins TRBV6-6 to TRBJ2-1; 10 bases match TRBD1. Germline V gives CDR1 MNHNY, CDR2 SVGAGI (reference sequence). V was pared by 6 bases and J by 6 bases, with 5 bases of the junction left unmatched. This CDR3 comprises 14 residues. CDR3 sequence reads: CASRRDRGSNEQFF. DNA of the CDR3: TGTGCCAGCAGACGGGACAGGGGATCCAATGAGCAGTTCTTC.

The gene calls are TRBV28 and TRBJ2-3; D not resolved. Germline values: CDR1 MDHEN, CDR2 SYDVKM. V was shortened by 5 bases and J by 4 bases, with 10 bases between the two germline ends. The CDR3 covers 13 residues. For the CDR3, the DNA is TGTGCCAGCAGTCTAACCCCGCCAGATACGCAGTATTTT. Protein: CASSLTPPDTQYF.

CDR3 bases: TGTGCCAGCAGCAAACTAGCGGGGGAGGACCAGAACACTGAAGCTTTCTTT. Its translation: CASSKLAGEDQNTEAFF. This chain uses TRBV21-1 with TRBJ1-1. TRBV21-1 is tagged as a pseudogene. The CDR3 covers 17 residues.

The CDR3 region is CASSRLAGGTDTQYF. CDR3 sequence (DNA): TGTGCCAGCAGCCGCCTAGCGGGAGGGACAGATACGCAGTATTTT. This chain uses TRBV5-5 with TRBJ2-3; 12 bases are a match to TRBD2. Looked up from germline, CDR1 is SGHKS and CDR2 is YYEKEE (reference sequence). V lost 4 bases, J lost 3 bases, and 3 bases stayed unmatched. This CDR3 spans 15 amino acids.

The V call is TRBV19, the J call TRBJ2-3; 7 bases are shared with TRBD2. CDR3 length: 14 residues. Germline V CDR1 and CDR2: LNHDA, SQIVND (reference sequence). The V gene end was trimmed by 6 bases and the J gene end by 3 bases; junction bases not matched to a gene: 6. CDR3 sequence reads: CASRGAGLTDTQYF. As DNA, the CDR3 is TGTGCCAGTAGGGGAGCGGGATTAACAGATACGCAGTATTTT.

V gene TRBV19 combines with J gene TRBJ1-4, with TRBD1 matching 8 bases. The V gene's germline CDR1 is LNHDA and CDR2 SQIVND (reference sequence). The length of the CDR3 is 14 residues. V lost 1 base, J lost 6 bases, and 1 base stayed unmatched. The CDR3 loop is CASSIAGGDEKLFF. The CDR3 nucleotides are TGTGCCAGTAGTATAGCAGGGGGCGATGAAAAACTGTTTTTT.

The chain uses TRBV19 and TRBJ2-5; 7 bases match TRBD2. CDR3 size: 13 residues. Germline V gene lookup returns CDR1 LNHDA and CDR2 SQIVND (reference sequence). The trim removed 6 bases at V and 2 bases at J, leaving 3 bases unmatched. The CDR3 sequence: CASSLADQETQYF. For the CDR3, the DNA is TGTGCCAGTAGCCTAGCGGATCAAGAGACCCAGTACTTC.

The J gene is TRBJ2-5, the V gene TRBV4-1; 7 nucleotides line up with TRBD2. Germline V lookup: CDR1 MGHRA, CDR2 YSYEKL. V lost 4 bases to trimming and J lost 5 bases; unmatched junction nucleotides: 10. The CDR3 is 15 residues long. DNA for the CDR3: TGCGCCAGCAGCCCCCTAGGGGAGGGTTCGGAGACCCAGTACTTC. It specifies CASSPLGEGSETQYF.

The chain couples TRBV15 to TRBJ2-1; TRBD2 aligns across 13 bases. CDR3 size: 15 residues. Germline V CDR1 and CDR2: LNHNV, YYDKDF (reference sequence). V lost 6 bases and J lost 3; bases outside the gene matches: 2. Here the CDR3 reads CATRGTSGNYNEQFF. In DNA, the CDR3 is TGTGCCACCAGGGGGACTAGCGGGAACTACAATGAGCAGTTCTTC.

The rearrangement uses TRBV9 and TRBJ2-3; D is perhaps TRBD1 (5 bases). The germline V gene encodes CDR1 SGDLS and CDR2 YYNGEE. V dropped 4 bases and J dropped 11 bases, with 14 bases sitting between them. The CDR3 is 12 residues long. As DNA, the CDR3 is TGTGCCAGCAGCCGCGGACAAGGGGTGCAGTATTTT. Residues: CASSRGQGVQYF.

The CDR3 bases are TGCGCCAGCAGGAAGGCGGGAGCCACAGATACGCAGTATTTT. It is translated as CASRKAGATDTQYF. The chain is built from TRBV10-2 and TRBJ2-3, with TRBD2 matching 7 bases. J lost 2 bases, V lost 6 bases, and 5 bases had no gene match. CDR1 and CDR2 (germline): WSHSY, SAAADI. The CDR3 consists of 14 residues.

The chain combines TRBV30 with TRBJ1-6; D might be TRBD1 (5 bases). Trimming took off 2 bases at V and 11 bases at J, with 10 bases between the two ends. Germline V gene data show CDR1 as GTSNPN and CDR2 as SVGIG (reference sequence). There are 12 residues in the CDR3. CDR3 residues: CAWSFQGAPLHF. CDR3 nucleotides: TGTGCCTGGAGTTTCCAGGGTGCACCCCTCCACTTT.

This sequence joins TRBV5-1 and TRBJ1-1, with unresolved D. Trimming took off 4 bases at V and 6 bases at J, with 10 bases between the two ends. The length of the CDR3 is 12 residues. Germline V lookup: CDR1 SGHRS, CDR2 YFSETQ. The CDR3 region is CASSDYRAEAFF. The CDR3 DNA follows: TGCGCCAGCAGCGATTATCGGGCTGAAGCTTTCTTT.

The chain links TRBV4-1 to TRBJ2-6; 7 nucleotides line up with TRBD1. The junction had 12 bases not matched to a gene; V was cut back by 4 bases and J by 0 bases. CDR3 length: 19 residues. The germline V gene encodes CDR1 MGHRA and CDR2 YSYEKL. The CDR3, as DNA: TGCGCCAGCAGCCCCCAACAGACAGGGCCAAGCTCTGGGGCCAACGTCCTGACTTTC. As protein: CASSPQQTGPSSGANVLTF.